The 13 T cell receptor beta chains below all came from one sample that was sequenced in a study of blood T cell repertoires in COVID-19. Here immunoSEQ multiplex PCR was the method, and the copy in TCRdb shows in-frame clones only, minus some. The sample lists roughly 38,000 clones, about 75% seen once, with 8% to 10% in the top ten. Sequenced material: peripheral blood. The receptors here all came from a man between 70 and 80 years old with active or convalescent COVID-19.

The chain links TRBV4-1 to TRBJ1-2; 9 bases fit TRBD1. The CDR3 is 16 residues long. Germline loops: CDR1 MGHRA, CDR2 YSYEKL. After removal of 7 bases from V and 7 bases from J, the junction contained 16 bases not matched to a gene. The DNA of the CDR3 is TGCGCCAGCACTTCGAATCTGGACAGGGGACGACGTGGCTACACCTTC. It translates to CASTSNLDRGRRGYTF.

This clone turned up a few times. J is TRBJ1-1 and V is TRBV18, with a possible D match to TRBD1 (6 bases). This CDR3 is built from 14 residues. V was shortened by 3 bases and J by 2 bases, with 10 bases between the two germline ends. Per germline, CDR1 KGHSH and CDR2 LQKENI. This CDR3 reads CASSPTGDNTEAFF. CDR3 DNA: TGTGCCAGCTCACCGACAGGAGACAACACTGAAGCTTTCTTT.

The count of this clone is one. V and J are TRBV24-1 and TRBJ1-2, with 10 bases that match TRBD1. The CDR3 is 14 residues long. Germline V gene sequence: CDR1 KGHDR, CDR2 SFDVKD. The V gene end was trimmed by 4 bases and the J gene end by 7 bases; junction bases not matched to a gene: 5. CDR3 loop: CATSETGTGVGYTF. The CDR3 coding sequence is TGTGCCACCAGTGAAACCGGGACAGGGGTTGGCTACACCTTC.

V usage is TRBV11-3 and J usage is TRBJ1-2, with TRBD1 identical over 8 bases. Germline loops: CDR1 SGHNT, CDR2 YENEEA. The CDR3 has 12 residues. The ends lost 5 bases at V and 4 bases at J; junction bases unmatched: 0. The CDR3 loop is CASSDRGYGYTF. The DNA of the CDR3 is TGTGCCAGCAGCGACAGGGGCTATGGCTACACCTTC.

The sample holds a few counts of this clone. This chain connects TRBV5-6 to TRBJ1-3; D ambiguous. Trimming stripped 0 bases from V and 1 base from J, with 8 bases between. The CDR3 covers 15 residues. The germline gives CDR1 SGHDT, CDR2 YYEEEE. The CDR3 region is CASSLDPRSGNTIYF. As DNA, the CDR3 is TGTGCCAGCAGCTTGGATCCGCGTTCTGGAAACACCATATATTTT.

This chain uses TRBV7-9 with TRBJ1-4; TRBD1 aligns across 8 bases. Germline lookup yields CDR1 SEHNR and CDR2 FQNEAQ (reference sequence). This CDR3 spans 11 amino acids. Trimming cost V 5 bases and J 13 bases; bases outside gene matches: 3. CDR3 in DNA: TGTGCCAGCAGCCCAGACAGGGGACTGTTTTTT. This gives the protein CASSPDRGLFF.

This clone was counted a single time. The chain employs TRBV5-1 and TRBJ2-2, with TRBD1 matching 7 bases. The CDR3 is made up of 16 amino acids. CDR1 is SGHRS and CDR2 is YFSETQ in the germline V gene. V was clipped by 0 bases and J by 0 bases; unmatched bases: 2. The CDR3, as DNA: TGCGCCAGCAGCTTGGCTGGACAGGCGAACACCGGGGAGCTGTTTTTT. Its protein is CASSLAGQANTGELFF.

The rearrangement uses TRBV30 and TRBJ1-4; D is uncertain. V shed 2 bases and J shed 3 bases, with 13 bases lying between them. The CDR3 length is 15 residues. The germline CDR1 and CDR2 sequences are GTSNPN and SVGIG (reference sequence). The CDR3 nucleotides are TGTGCCTGGAGTAGAGGGAGTCAGGCTAATGAAAAACTGTTTTTT. It yields the protein CAWSRGSQANEKLFF.

The CDR3 nucleotides read TGTGCCAGCAGCCCGGACACTTACGAGCAGTACTTC. It encodes CASSPDTYEQYF. The chain carries TRBV11-2 and TRBJ2-7; a possible D gene is TRBD1 (5 bases). Germline CDR1 and CDR2: SGHAT and FQNNGV. The CDR3 is 12 amino acids. V was trimmed by 5 bases and J by 4 bases, leaving 9 bases between them.

The chain recombines TRBV4-1 with TRBJ1-1, with a weak D call TRBD1 (5 bases). The CDR3 consists of 13 residues. CDR1 is MGHRA and CDR2 is YSYEKL in the germline V gene. The V and J ends lost 1 base and 5 bases respectively, with 8 bases between them. CDR3 DNA: TGCGCCAGCAGCCAAGGGAAGGGGACTGAAGCTTTCTTT. Protein sequence: CASSQGKGTEAFF.

This clone showed up just once. The chain joins TRBV5-1 to TRBJ1-2; 8 bases map to TRBD1. CDR1 and CDR2 from the germline V gene are SGHRS and YFSETQ. The CDR3 covers 15 residues. J lost 1 base, V lost 7 bases, and 9 bases had no gene match. The CDR3 here is CASVPGRGLNYGYTF. The CDR3 DNA reads TGCGCCAGCGTCCCGGGCAGGGGGCTTAACTATGGCTACACCTTC.

The CDR3 region is CASSLDQNTEAFF. CDR3 DNA sequence: TGTGCCAGCAGCTTAGATCAGAACACTGAAGCTTTCTTT. This rearrangement joins TRBV11-2 to TRBJ1-1; D unresolved. The CDR3 consists of 13 residues. Deletions cut 0 bases from V and 1 base from J, with 3 bases between. Germline V lookup: CDR1 SGHAT, CDR2 FQNNGV.

The rearrangement links TRBV2 to TRBJ1-5, with TRBD1 as a possible D gene (6 bases). Germline CDR1 SNHLY, CDR2 FYNNEI. Between the trimmed V and J ends, which lost 3 bases and 0 bases, there was a span of 12 bases. This CDR3 is 16 amino acids long. CDR3 DNA sequence: TGTGCCAGCAGTGAGTGGGGGCAAGTTAGCAATCAGCCCCAGCATTTT. This codes for CASSEWGQVSNQPQHF.